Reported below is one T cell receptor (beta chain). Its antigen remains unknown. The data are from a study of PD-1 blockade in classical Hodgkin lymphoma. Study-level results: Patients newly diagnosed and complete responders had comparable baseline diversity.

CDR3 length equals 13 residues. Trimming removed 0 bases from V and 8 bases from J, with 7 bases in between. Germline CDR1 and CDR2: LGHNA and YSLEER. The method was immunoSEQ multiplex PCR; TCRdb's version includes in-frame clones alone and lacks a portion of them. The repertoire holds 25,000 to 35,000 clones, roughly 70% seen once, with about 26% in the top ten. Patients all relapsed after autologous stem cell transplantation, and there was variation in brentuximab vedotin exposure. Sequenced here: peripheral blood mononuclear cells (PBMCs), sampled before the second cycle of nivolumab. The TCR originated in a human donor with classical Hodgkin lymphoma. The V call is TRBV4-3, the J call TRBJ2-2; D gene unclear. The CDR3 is CASSQDLVGELFF. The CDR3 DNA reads TGCGCCAGCAGCCAAGATTTAGTGGGGGAGCTGTTTTTT.